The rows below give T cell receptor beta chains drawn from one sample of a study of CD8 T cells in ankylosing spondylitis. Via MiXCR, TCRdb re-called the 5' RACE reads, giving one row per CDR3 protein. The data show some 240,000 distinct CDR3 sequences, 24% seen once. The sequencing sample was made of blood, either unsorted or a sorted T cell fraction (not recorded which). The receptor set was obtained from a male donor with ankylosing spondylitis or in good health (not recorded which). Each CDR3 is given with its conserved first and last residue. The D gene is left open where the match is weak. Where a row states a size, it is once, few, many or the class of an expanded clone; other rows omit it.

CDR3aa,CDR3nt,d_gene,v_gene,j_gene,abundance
CSASPPAGVVTDTQYF,TGCAGTGCTAGTCCTCCAGCGGGGGTCGTCACAGATACGCAGTATTTT,TRBD2,TRBV20-1,TRBJ2-3,NA
CATSEPGQSTHNEQFF,TGTGCCACCAGTGAACCGGGACAGTCTACTCACAATGAGCAGTTCTTC,TRBD1,TRBV24-1,TRBJ2-1,many
CASSLRQGGAQETQYF,TGTGCCAGCAGCCTACGACAGGGAGGGGCCCAAGAGACCCAGTACTTC,NA,TRBV7-9,TRBJ2-5,many
CASSSWTGAWTEAFF,TGTGCCAGCAGCTCCTGGACGGGAGCCTGGACTGAAGCTTTCTTT,NA,TRBV7-2,TRBJ1-1,NA
CASSTTSNQPQHF,TGTGCCAGCAGCACGACAAGCAATCAGCCCCAGCATTTT,NA,TRBV7-6,TRBJ1-5,NA
CASSYSLGQEYEQYF,TGTGCCAGCAGTTACTCTCTGGGGCAGGAGTACGAGCAGTACTTC,NA,TRBV6-5,TRBJ2-7,many
CASTQTGGPGDEQFF,TGTGCCAGCACCCAGACAGGGGGCCCGGGGGATGAGCAGTTCTTC,TRBD1,TRBV12-3/TRBV12-4,TRBJ2-1,NA
CASSAGTGGLYGYTF,TGTGCCAGCAGCGCCGGGACAGGAGGCCTCTATGGCTACACCTTC,TRBD1,TRBV9,TRBJ1-2,NA
CASSSRQHGGQETQYF,TGTGCCAGCAGCTCAAGACAGCATGGGGGCCAAGAGACCCAGTACTTC,NA,TRBV5-6,TRBJ2-5,few
CASRGLAGENEQFF,TGTGCCAGCAGGGGACTAGCGGGGGAGAATGAGCAGTTCTTC,TRBD2,TRBV12-3/TRBV12-4,TRBJ2-1,NA
CASSGGPPNTGELFF,TGTGCCAGCAGTGGGGGACCTCCGAACACCGGGGAGCTGTTTTTT,NA,TRBV12-3/TRBV12-4,TRBJ2-2,NA
CASSLGAGEASNEQFF,TGTGCCAGCAGTTTAGGAGCAGGGGAGGCTTCCAATGAGCAGTTCTTC,NA,TRBV12-3/TRBV12-4,TRBJ2-1,NA
CASSLYRGSTDTQYF,TGTGCCAGCAGTTTATACAGGGGCAGCACAGATACGCAGTATTTT,TRBD1,TRBV27,TRBJ2-3,few
CSARHAGDLQETQYF,TGCAGTGCTCGACACGCGGGGGACCTCCAAGAGACCCAGTACTTC,TRBD2,TRBV20-1,TRBJ2-5,NA
CASSRGASGNTDTQYF,TGTGCCAGCAGCCGCGGCGCTAGCGGCAACACAGATACGCAGTATTTT,TRBD2,TRBV6-1,TRBJ2-3,many
CASSLYGQQETQYF,TGTGCCAGCAGCCTCTACGGACAGCAAGAGACCCAGTACTTC,NA,TRBV11-2,TRBJ2-5,NA
CASSSTLGPRDEQFF,TGTGCCAGCAGCTCCACCCTTGGGCCCCGCGATGAGCAGTTCTTC,NA,TRBV5-5,TRBJ2-1,many
CASSHPDYKTETQYF,TGTGCCAGCAGCCACCCAGACTATAAGACGGAGACCCAGTACTTC,NA,TRBV7-3,TRBJ2-5,NA
CASSLGGGTGLYNEQFF,TGTGCCAGCAGCTTGGGTGGTGGGACCGGGCTTTACAATGAGCAGTTCTTC,NA,TRBV5-5,TRBJ2-1,NA
CSAQGVVDEQYF,TGCAGTGCCCAGGGGGTTGTCGATGAGCAGTACTTC,TRBD1,TRBV20-1,TRBJ2-7,few
CSARGNRAGNTIYF,TGCAGTGCTAGAGGGAACAGGGCTGGAAACACCATATATTTT,NA,TRBV20-1,TRBJ1-3,NA
CASSLNGQETQYF,TGTGCCAGCAGTTTAAACGGCCAAGAGACCCAGTACTTC,NA,TRBV12-3/TRBV12-4,TRBJ2-5,many
CASLNRGRGIQYF,TGTGCCAGCCTGAACAGGGGACGGGGCATTCAGTACTTC,TRBD1,TRBV2,TRBJ2-4,NA
CAISDRADTQYF,TGTGCCATCAGTGATCGGGCAGATACGCAGTATTTT,NA,TRBV10-3,TRBJ2-3,NA
CSARGQNQPQHF,TGCAGTGCTAGGGGACAGAATCAGCCCCAGCATTTT,TRBD1,TRBV20-1,TRBJ1-5,many
CASSERRPGSYNEQFF,TGTGCCAGCAGCGAAAGGAGGCCAGGCTCCTACAATGAGCAGTTCTTC,NA,TRBV5-4,TRBJ2-1,NA
CATKTGGRGEETQYF,TGTGCCACCAAAACAGGGGGTAGGGGTGAGGAGACCCAGTACTTC,NA,TRBV21-1,TRBJ2-5,many
CASSLTGLLGEQYF,TGCGCCAGCAGCCTTACAGGGCTACTTGGGGAGCAGTACTTC,NA,TRBV4-1,TRBJ2-7,many
CASSIDRGKGVLTF,TGTGCCAGTAGTATCGACAGGGGTAAAGGGGTCCTGACTTTC,TRBD1,TRBV19,TRBJ2-6,few
CATTAPYGYTF,TGTGCCACCACAGCCCCCTATGGCTACACCTTC,NA,TRBV27,TRBJ1-2,NA
CASSQEGYGNSYNEQFF,TGTGCCAGCAGCCAAGAAGGTTATGGAAACTCCTACAATGAGCAGTTCTTC,NA,TRBV3-1,TRBJ2-1,few
CASIDSGTADEKLFF,TGTGCCAGCATAGATAGCGGGACTGCCGATGAAAAACTGTTTTTT,NA,TRBV6-1,TRBJ1-4,NA
CATSRDPAGTGELFF,TGTGCCACCAGCAGAGACCCGGCGGGCACCGGGGAGCTGTTTTTT,NA,TRBV15,TRBJ2-2,NA
CSVGATGSHEQYF,TGCAGTGTGGGGGCGACAGGTTCCCACGAGCAGTACTTC,NA,TRBV20-1,TRBJ2-7,NA
CATSERTRRETQYF,TGTGCCACCAGTGAGCGGACTAGAAGGGAGACCCAGTACTTC,TRBD2,TRBV24-1,TRBJ2-5,NA
CASSEQSNTGELFF,TGCGCCAGCAGTGAACAGTCGAACACCGGGGAGCTGTTTTTT,NA,TRBV10-1,TRBJ2-2,few
CATGDTDTQYF,TGTGCCACCGGAGACACAGATACGCAGTATTTT,NA,TRBV10-3,TRBJ2-3,NA
CAISGQGALETQYF,TGTGCCATCAGCGGACAGGGGGCTCTTGAGACCCAGTACTTC,TRBD1,TRBV10-3,TRBJ2-5,many
CASSTSGGKNTGELFF,TGTGCCAGCAGCACCAGCGGCGGAAAGAACACCGGGGAGCTGTTTTTT,NA,TRBV11-2,TRBJ2-2,NA
CASSQWDSPYEQYF,TGTGCCAGCAGCCAATGGGACAGCCCCTACGAGCAGTACTTC,TRBD1,TRBV16,TRBJ2-7,many
CASRVRASGNTIYF,TGTGCCAGCCGAGTCCGGGCCTCGGGAAACACCATATATTTT,NA,TRBV6-1,TRBJ1-3,few
CSAQYRGSTNEKLFF,TGCAGTGCACAATACAGGGGGTCAACTAATGAAAAACTGTTTTTT,TRBD1,TRBV20-1,TRBJ1-4,many
CASSFRQPGANVLTF,TGTGCCAGCAGTTTTCGGCAGCCTGGGGCCAACGTCCTGACTTTC,NA,TRBV12-3/TRBV12-4,TRBJ2-6,few
CASSPGPDLEQYF,TGTGCCAGCAGTCCAGGACCCGACCTCGAGCAGTACTTC,NA,TRBV27,TRBJ2-7,once
CASSLGGGGYGYTF,TGTGCCAGCAGCTTGGGAGGGGGGGGCTATGGCTACACCTTC,NA,TRBV7-9,TRBJ1-2,many
CASSLGLANTGELFF,TGCGCCAGCAGCCTAGGCCTAGCGAACACCGGGGAGCTGTTTTTT,NA,TRBV5-1,TRBJ2-2,many
CSVGLGTGGDGYTF,TGCAGCGTTGGGCTGGGTACAGGGGGCGATGGCTACACCTTC,TRBD1,TRBV29-1,TRBJ1-2,many
CASSPPADRGRFSNTGELFF,TGCGCCAGCAGCCCCCCGGCTGACAGGGGGCGCTTCTCGAACACCGGGGAGCTGTTTTTT,TRBD1,TRBV5-1,TRBJ2-2,few
CASSLGAASSYEQYF,TGTGCCAGCAGCTTAGGGGCAGCGAGCTCCTACGAGCAGTACTTC,NA,TRBV7-9,TRBJ2-7,NA
CASSPLQDTGELFF,TGTGCCAGCTCACCGCTTCAGGACACCGGGGAGCTGTTTTTT,NA,TRBV18,TRBJ2-2,NA
CASIPGRSGANVLTF,TGTGCCAGCATCCCAGGGCGCTCTGGGGCCAACGTCCTGACTTTC,NA,TRBV2,TRBJ2-6,many
CASSQGQGTSYF,TGTGCCAGCAGCCAGGGACAGGGAACCTCCTACTTC,TRBD1,TRBV28,TRBJ2-7,NA
CASSPGQGLKNNEQFF,TGTGCCAGCAGCCCCGGACAGGGACTAAAAAACAATGAGCAGTTCTTC,NA,TRBV12-3/TRBV12-4,TRBJ2-1,NA
CATRGTGELFF,TGTGCCACCCGAGGAACCGGGGAGCTGTTTTTT,NA,TRBV10-3,TRBJ2-2,few
CASSQLDSYEQYF,TGTGCCAGCAGCCAGCTGGACAGCTACGAGCAGTACTTC,NA,TRBV3-1,TRBJ2-7,few
CSARQGGFTDTQYF,TGCAGCGCGCGACAGGGGGGGTTCACAGATACGCAGTATTTT,TRBD1,TRBV29-1,TRBJ2-3,few
CASSLEAASSDTQYF,TGCGCCAGCAGCTTGGAGGCGGCCAGTTCAGATACGCAGTATTTT,NA,TRBV5-1,TRBJ2-3,few